The 21 T cell receptor beta chains reported below all come from one sample, sequenced in a study of primary melanoma T cells and metastatic recurrence. This table comes from immunoSEQ multiplex PCR, and its TCRdb copy is limited to in-frame clones, with some not included. There are 100 or so clones in the sample; around 83% occur only once, and 18% lies in the top ten. The sequencing input was melanoma tumor tissue. The receptors derive from a human donor with melanoma.

Only one count was recorded for this clone. The chain uses TRBV28 and TRBJ2-7; 11 bases line up with TRBD1. The CDR3 is 14 residues long. CDR1 and CDR2 (germline): MDHEN, SYDVKM. The ends lost 3 bases at V and 5 bases at J; junction bases unmatched: 3. The DNA of the CDR3 is TGTGCCAGCAGTTTCGGACAGGGGGCTAACGAGCAGTACTTC. Its translation is CASSFGQGANEQYF. Using reference TRBV28 and TRBJ2-7 for the parts outside the CDR3, the full variable domain is DVKVTQSSRYLVKRTGEKVFLECVQDMDHENMFWYRQDPGLGLRLIYFSYDVKMKEKGDIPEGYSVSREKKERFSLILESASTNQTSMYLCASSFGQGANEQYFGPGTRLTVT.

This rearrangement joins TRBV11-3 to TRBJ1-2; D ambiguous. Trimming pared 5 bases from V and 8 bases from J, leaving 18 bases between. This CDR3 has 14 residues. Germline V gene data show CDR1 as SGHNT and CDR2 as YENEEA. The CDR3 DNA sequence: TGTGCCAGCAGCCCCCTGACGGGGTTTAAAGGCTACACCTTC. Its protein product is CASSPLTGFKGYTF.

This chain links TRBV19 with TRBJ2-6, with 8 nucleotides matching TRBD1. The CDR3 has 18 residues. The germline V gene has CDR1 LNHDA and CDR2 SQIVND (reference sequence). V gave up 5 bases and J gave up 3 bases; unmatched junction bases: 12. The CDR3 loop is CASSLGTGSLYGANVLTF. Here the CDR3 DNA reads TGTGCCAGTAGTCTTGGGACAGGCTCGCTCTATGGGGCCAACGTCCTGACTTTC.

V is TRBV6-8 and J is TRBJ1-1; D is undetermined. Between the trimmed V and J ends, which lost 2 bases and 4 bases, there was a span of 11 bases. The CDR3 consists of 14 residues. Per the germline V gene, CDR1 is MNHGY and CDR2 is SAAAGT. CDR3 amino acids: CASSYRERSTEAFF. DNA for the CDR3: TGTGCCAGCAGTTACAGGGAACGGAGCACTGAAGCTTTCTTT.

CDR3 amino acids: CSVGYRGNTEAFF. The CDR3 coding sequence is TGCAGCGTTGGGTATCGGGGCAACACTGAAGCTTTCTTT. The genes are TRBV29-1 and TRBJ1-1; maybe TRBD1 (5 bases). The CDR3 spans 13 residues. CDR1 and CDR2 from the germline V gene are SQVTM and ANQGSEA. Trimming pared 4 bases from V and 2 bases from J, leaving 11 bases between.

This clone was picked up a small number of times. The CDR3 nucleotides are TGTGCCACCAGCAGACCTGGACTAGCGGGAGGGGAGGAGGATACGCAGTATTTT. This translates into CATSRPGLAGGEEDTQYF. J is TRBJ2-3 and V is TRBV15; TRBD2 matches 15 bases. Germline values: CDR1 LNHNV, CDR2 YYDKDF (reference sequence). The V segment lost 2 bases and the J segment 6 bases; nucleotides outside the gene matches: 9. This CDR3 region has 18 residues. The whole variable domain, remainder taken from reference TRBV15 and TRBJ2-3, is DAMVIQNPRYQVTQFGKPVTLSCSQTLNHNVMYWYQQKSSQAPKLLFHYYDKDFNNEADTPDNFQSRRPNTSFCFLDIRSPGLGDTAMYLCATSRPGLAGGEEDTQYFGPGTRLTVL.

The chain is built from TRBV7-1 and TRBJ2-3, with no clear D. TRBV7-1 is an ORF; its function is uncertain. V lost 4 bases, J lost 5 bases, and 13 bases lay in between. There are 14 residues in the CDR3. CDR3 sequence (DNA): TGTGCCAGCAGCTTAAGCCGGCCTGGAGATACGCAGTATTTT. As protein: CASSLSRPGDTQYF.

The chain uses TRBV19 and TRBJ2-7, with unresolved D. Per the germline V gene, CDR1 is LNHDA and CDR2 is SQIVND (reference sequence). V gave up 10 bases and J gave up 4 bases, with 20 bases separating them. This CDR3 is built from 14 residues. The CDR3 loop is CANPIRPLLYEQYF. The CDR3 nucleotides are TGTGCCAATCCTATAAGACCACTACTTTACGAGCAGTACTTC.

Concerning this clone: At one end, the junction sequence differs from germline, possibly due to a read error. This chain links TRBV25-1 with TRBJ1-2, with a tentative D call TRBD1 (5 bases). CDR1 is MGHDK and CDR2 is SYGVNS in the germline V gene. This CDR3 is 13 amino acids long. Written as DNA, the CDR3 is TGTGCCAGCAATGAACAGGATTTGGGTGGCTACACCTTC. Translated: CASNEQDLGGYTF.

V is TRBV14 and J is TRBJ2-3; D is unclear. Germline V gives CDR1 SGHDN, CDR2 FVKESK. Trimming stripped 8 bases from V and 4 bases from J, with 7 bases between. This CDR3 region has 11 residues. DNA for the CDR3: TGTGCCAGCTCACCAGCAGATACGCAGTATTTT. Its protein is CASSPADTQYF. The full variable domain, rest sourced from reference TRBV14 and TRBJ2-3, is EAGVTQFPSHSVIEKGQTVTLRCDPISGHDNLYWYRRVMGKEIKFLLHFVKESKQDESGMPNNRFLAERTGGTYSTLKVQPAELEDSGVYFCASSPADTQYFGPGTRLTVL.

V gene TRBV11-3 combines with J gene TRBJ1-1, with unresolved D. Germline lookup yields CDR1 SGHNT and CDR2 YENEEA. This CDR3 is built from 14 residues. The V end lost 5 bases, the J end lost 1 base, and 11 bases lay between the germline ends. The CDR3 sequence is CASSRELENTEAFF. CDR3 sequence (DNA): TGTGCCAGCAGCCGCGAATTAGAGAACACTGAAGCTTTCTTT. Full variable domain (rest looked up from reference TRBV11-3 and TRBJ1-1): EAGVVQSPRYKIIEKKQPVAFWCNPISGHNTLYWYLQNLGQGPELLIRYENEEAVDDSQLPKDRFSAERLKGVDSTLKIQPAELGDSAVYLCASSRELENTEAFFGQGTRLTVV.

This clone was counted between two and nine times. This rearrangement joins TRBV19 to TRBJ1-1, with D possibly matching TRBD1 (5 bases). From germline, CDR1 is LNHDA and CDR2 SQIVND (reference sequence). V lost 4 bases, J lost 0 bases, and 12 bases lay in between. The CDR3 runs 15 residues. For the CDR3, the DNA is TGTGCCAGTAGTACCGGAGGGGCCATGAACACTGAAGCTTTCTTT. This codes for CASSTGGAMNTEAFF. The whole variable domain, filled in from reference TRBV19 and TRBJ1-1, reads DGGITQSPKYLFRKEGQNVTLSCEQNLNHDAMYWYRQDPGQGLRLIYYSQIVNDFQKGDIAEGYSVSREKKESFPLTVTSAQKNPTAFYLCASSTGGAMNTEAFFGQGTRLTVV.

The J gene is TRBJ2-5, the V gene TRBV11-3; 7 nucleotides agree with TRBD2. The ends lost 2 bases at V and 1 base at J; junction bases unmatched: 7. Germline values: CDR1 SGHNT, CDR2 YENEEA. The CDR3 length is 16 residues. CDR3 nucleotides: TGTGCCAGCAGCTTACTTGGTGCTAGCGGCCAAGAGACCCAGTACTTC. Residues: CASSLLGASGQETQYF.

The rearrangement uses TRBV11-3 and TRBJ2-1; 8 bases agree with TRBD2. CDR1 is SGHNT, CDR2 YENEEA, per germline. This CDR3 comprises 17 residues. V trimming: 4 bases; J trimming: 5 bases; junction bases outside the gene matches: 13. The CDR3 region has the DNA TGTGCCAGCAGCTCTAGGACTAGCTCACGGAGTAACAATGAGCAGTTCTTC. Residues: CASSSRTSSRSNNEQFF.

The chain combines TRBV30 with TRBJ2-6; D is possibly TRBD1 (5 bases). Trimming pared 0 bases from V and 1 base from J, leaving 10 bases between. CDR1 is GTSNPN and CDR2 is SVGIG in the germline V gene (reference sequence). The CDR3 extends over 16 amino acids. CDR3 sequence (DNA): TGTGCCTGGAGTGTAGGCAGGGCTTCTGGGGCCAACGTCCTGACTTTC. It is translated as CAWSVGRASGANVLTF.

The V gene is TRBV19, the J gene TRBJ2-1, with 7 bases fitting TRBD1. This CDR3 spans 13 amino acids. Losses at the gene ends were 4 bases for V and 6 bases for J; bases not matched to a gene: 3. The germline gives CDR1 LNHDA, CDR2 SQIVND (reference sequence). DNA of the CDR3: TGTGCCAGTAGTAATACAGGGGTCAATGAGCAGTTCTTC. Amino acid sequence: CASSNTGVNEQFF. Full variable domain (remainder filled in from reference TRBV19 and TRBJ2-1): DGGITQSPKYLFRKEGQNVTLSCEQNLNHDAMYWYRQDPGQGLRLIYYSQIVNDFQKGDIAEGYSVSREKKESFPLTVTSAQKNPTAFYLCASSNTGVNEQFFGPGTRLTVL.

CDR3 amino acids: CASAQGPVVYEQYF. The CDR3 nucleotides are TGTGCCAGCGCACAGGGGCCAGTAGTCTACGAGCAGTACTTC. V usage is TRBV19 and J usage is TRBJ2-7; 7 bases line up with TRBD1. With 9 bases clipped from V and 3 bases from J, the junction kept 11 bases outside the gene matches. The germline V gene has CDR1 LNHDA and CDR2 SQIVND (reference sequence). The CDR3 has 14 residues.

The gene calls are TRBV6-8 and TRBJ2-3, with TRBD2 as a possible D gene (6 bases). V dropped 6 bases and J dropped 2 bases, with 12 bases sitting between them. CDR3 length: 14 amino acids. The V gene's germline CDR1 is MNHGY and CDR2 SAAAGT. CDR3: CASRGLKYTDTQYF. As DNA, the CDR3 is TGTGCCAGCAGAGGACTAAAATACACAGATACGCAGTATTTT.

V gene TRBV10-2 combines with J gene TRBJ2-2, with D perhaps matching TRBD2 (5 bases). The germline gives CDR1 WSHSY, CDR2 SAAADI. V was clipped by 6 bases and J by 5 bases, with 16 bases between them. The CDR3 is 15 residues long. This chain's CDR3 is CASRDGVLGTGELFF. Written as DNA, the CDR3 is TGCGCCAGCAGGGACGGGGTATTGGGGACCGGGGAGCTGTTTTTT.

As to this clone: At one of its ends the junction is not consistent with the germline gene, which may arise from a read error. The V call is TRBV29-1, the J call TRBJ2-7; 8 bases agree with TRBD2. Germline loops: CDR1 SQVTM, CDR2 ANQGSEA. The CDR3 has 13 residues. CDR3 sequence (DNA): TGCAGCGTTGTGAGCGGGAGTTCCTACGAGCAGTACTTT. As protein: CSVVSGSSYEQYF.

V is TRBV7-1 and J is TRBJ1-3, with unresolved D. Being an ORF, TRBV7-1 has a function that is uncertain. Deletions cut 5 bases from V and 0 bases from J, with 5 bases between. CDR3 size: 13 residues. CDR3 in DNA: TGTGCCAGCAGCCCTGGCTCTGGAAACACCATATATTTT. Residues: CASSPGSGNTIYF.